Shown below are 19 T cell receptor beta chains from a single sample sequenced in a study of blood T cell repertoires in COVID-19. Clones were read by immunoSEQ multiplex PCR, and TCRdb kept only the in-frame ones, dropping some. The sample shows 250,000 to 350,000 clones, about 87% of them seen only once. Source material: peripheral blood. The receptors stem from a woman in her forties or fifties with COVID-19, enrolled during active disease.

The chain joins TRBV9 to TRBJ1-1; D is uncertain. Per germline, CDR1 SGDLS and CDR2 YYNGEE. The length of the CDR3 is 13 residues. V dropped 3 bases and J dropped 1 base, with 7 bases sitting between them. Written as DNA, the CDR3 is TGTGCCAGCAGCGCCCTAAGGAACACTGAAGCTTTCTTT. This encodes CASSALRNTEAFF.

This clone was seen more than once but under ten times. CDR3: CASRVLAGESYEQYF. Here the CDR3 DNA reads TGTGCCAGCAGAGTACTAGCGGGAGAATCCTACGAGCAGTACTTC. The chain combines TRBV6-5 with TRBJ2-7; 11 nucleotides align to TRBD2. Germline V CDR1 and CDR2: MNHEY, SVGAGI. The CDR3 consists of 15 residues. J gave up 1 base and V 6 bases, and 5 bases lay outside the gene matches.

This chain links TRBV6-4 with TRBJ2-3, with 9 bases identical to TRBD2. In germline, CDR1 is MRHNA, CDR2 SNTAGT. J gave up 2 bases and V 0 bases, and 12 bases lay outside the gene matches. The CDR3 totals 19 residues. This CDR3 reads CASSDSHGSSGGLTDTQYF. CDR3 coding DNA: TGTGCCAGCAGTGACTCCCACGGGAGCAGCGGGGGGCTCACAGATACGCAGTATTTT.

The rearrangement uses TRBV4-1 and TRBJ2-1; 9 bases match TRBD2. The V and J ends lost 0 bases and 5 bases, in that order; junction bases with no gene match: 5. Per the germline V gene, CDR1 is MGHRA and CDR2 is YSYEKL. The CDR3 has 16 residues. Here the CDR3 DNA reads TGCGCCAGCAGCCAAGAAGTAGCGGGAGTTCACAATGAGCAGTTCTTC. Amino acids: CASSQEVAGVHNEQFF.

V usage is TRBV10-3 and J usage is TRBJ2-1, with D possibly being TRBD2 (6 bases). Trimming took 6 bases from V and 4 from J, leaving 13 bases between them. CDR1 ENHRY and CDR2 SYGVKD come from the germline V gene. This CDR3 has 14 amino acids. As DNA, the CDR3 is TGTGCCATCAGAAGACTAGACGGTTACAATGAGCAGTTCTTC. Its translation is CAIRRLDGYNEQFF.

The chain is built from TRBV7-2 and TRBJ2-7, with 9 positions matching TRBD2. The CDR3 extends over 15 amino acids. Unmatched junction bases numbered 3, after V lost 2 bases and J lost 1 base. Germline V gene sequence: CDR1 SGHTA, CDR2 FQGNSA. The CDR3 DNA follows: TGTGCCAGCAGCTTAATTAGCGGGGGTTCCTACGAGCAGTACTTC. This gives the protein CASSLISGGSYEQYF.

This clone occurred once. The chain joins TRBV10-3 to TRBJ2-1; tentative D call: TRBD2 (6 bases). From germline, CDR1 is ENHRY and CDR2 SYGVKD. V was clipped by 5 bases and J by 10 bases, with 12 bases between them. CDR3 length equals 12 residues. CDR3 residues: CAISRPGEEQFF. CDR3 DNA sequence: TGTGCCATCAGTCGTCCGGGAGAAGAGCAGTTCTTC.

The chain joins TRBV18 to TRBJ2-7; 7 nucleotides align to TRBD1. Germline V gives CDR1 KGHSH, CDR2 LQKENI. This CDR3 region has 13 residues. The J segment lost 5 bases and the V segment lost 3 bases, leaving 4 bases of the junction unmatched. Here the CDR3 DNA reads TGTGCCAGCTCACCTCAGACAGGGAACGAGCAGTACTTC. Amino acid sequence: CASSPQTGNEQYF. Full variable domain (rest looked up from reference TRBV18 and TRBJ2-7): NAGVMQNPRHLVRRRGQEARLRCSPMKGHSHVYWYRQLPEEGLKFMVYLQKENIIDESGMPKERFSAEFPKEGPSILRIQQVVRGDSAAYFCASSPQTGNEQYFGPGTRLTVT.

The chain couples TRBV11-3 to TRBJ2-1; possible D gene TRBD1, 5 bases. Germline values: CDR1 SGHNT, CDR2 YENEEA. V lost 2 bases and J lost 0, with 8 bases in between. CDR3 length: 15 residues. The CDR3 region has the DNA TGTGCCAGCAGCTTACTAGGGGTCTCCTACAATGAGCAGTTCTTC. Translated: CASSLLGVSYNEQFF.

In nucleotides, the CDR3 is TGTGCCAGCCAACAGGGGAACACTGAAGCTTTCTTT. It yields the protein CASQQGNTEAFF. The gene calls are TRBV19 and TRBJ1-1, with a possible D match to TRBD1 (6 bases). CDR1 and CDR2 (germline): LNHDA, SQIVND (reference sequence). Trimming removed 9 bases at V and 1 base at J, with 9 bases between. The CDR3 spans 12 residues.

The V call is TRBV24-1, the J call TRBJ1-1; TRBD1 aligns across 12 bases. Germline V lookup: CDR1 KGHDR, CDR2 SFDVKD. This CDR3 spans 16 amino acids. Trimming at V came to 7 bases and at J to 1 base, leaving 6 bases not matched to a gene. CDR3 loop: CATSPGQGASNTEAFF. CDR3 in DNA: TGTGCCACCAGCCCGGGACAGGGGGCGTCGAACACTGAAGCTTTCTTT.

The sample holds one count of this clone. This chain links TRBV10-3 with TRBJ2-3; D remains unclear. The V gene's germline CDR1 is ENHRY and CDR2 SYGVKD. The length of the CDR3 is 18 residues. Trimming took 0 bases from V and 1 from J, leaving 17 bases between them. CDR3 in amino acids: CAISESPGREYGTDTQYF. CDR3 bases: TGTGCCATCAGTGAGTCCCCCGGTCGAGAGTACGGCACAGATACGCAGTATTTT.

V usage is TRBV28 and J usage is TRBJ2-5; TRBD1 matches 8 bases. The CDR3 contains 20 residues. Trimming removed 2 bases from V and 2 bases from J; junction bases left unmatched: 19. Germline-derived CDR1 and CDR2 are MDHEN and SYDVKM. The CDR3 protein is CASSLPLVGQGAGRQETQYF. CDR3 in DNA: TGTGCCAGCAGTTTACCCCTAGTAGGGCAGGGGGCTGGTCGTCAAGAGACCCAGTACTTC.

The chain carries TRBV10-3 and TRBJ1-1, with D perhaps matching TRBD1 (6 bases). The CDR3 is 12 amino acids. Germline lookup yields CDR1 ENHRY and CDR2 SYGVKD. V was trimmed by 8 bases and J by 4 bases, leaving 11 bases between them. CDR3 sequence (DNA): TGTGCCATCGGAACAGGGACCACTGAAGCTTTCTTT. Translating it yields CAIGTGTTEAFF.

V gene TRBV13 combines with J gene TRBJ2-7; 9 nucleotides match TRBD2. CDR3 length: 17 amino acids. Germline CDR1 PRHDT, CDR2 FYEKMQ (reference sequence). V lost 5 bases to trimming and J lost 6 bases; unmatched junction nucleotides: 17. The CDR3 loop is CASSQQTRGTSNSEQYF. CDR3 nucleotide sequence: TGTGCCAGCAGCCAGCAAACGCGCGGGACTAGCAACTCCGAGCAGTACTTC.

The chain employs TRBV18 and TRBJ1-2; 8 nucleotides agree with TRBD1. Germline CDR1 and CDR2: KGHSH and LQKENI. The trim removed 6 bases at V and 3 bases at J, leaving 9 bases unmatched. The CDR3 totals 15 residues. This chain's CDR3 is CASSGGQVADYGYTF. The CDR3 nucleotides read TGTGCCAGCTCGGGGGGACAGGTGGCAGACTATGGCTACACCTTC.

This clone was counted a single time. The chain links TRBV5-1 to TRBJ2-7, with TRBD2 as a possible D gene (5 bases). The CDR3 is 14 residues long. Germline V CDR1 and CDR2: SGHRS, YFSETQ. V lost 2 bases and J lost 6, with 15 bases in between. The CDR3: CASSFALTRSEQYF. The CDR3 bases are TGCGCCAGCAGCTTCGCTTTAACTAGAAGCGAGCAGTACTTC.

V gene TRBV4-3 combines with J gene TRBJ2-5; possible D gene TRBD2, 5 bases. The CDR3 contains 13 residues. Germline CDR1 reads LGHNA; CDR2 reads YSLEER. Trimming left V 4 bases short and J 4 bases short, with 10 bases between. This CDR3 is CASSRGRGETQYF. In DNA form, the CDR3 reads TGCGCCAGCAGCCGCGGGCGAGGAGAGACCCAGTACTTC.

The CDR3 DNA reads TGTGCCAGCAGCTTAGCACAGGGGGCTGGAGATTACACTGAAGCTTTCTTT. It translates to CASSLAQGAGDYTEAFF. V and J are TRBV7-8 and TRBJ1-1; 9 bases fit TRBD1. This CDR3 has 17 amino acids. Per germline, CDR1 SGHVS and CDR2 FQNEAQ. The ends lost 0 bases at V and 3 bases at J; junction bases unmatched: 8.